The sequence of this T cell receptor beta chain was determined in a study of T cells in Graves' hyperthyroidism and ophthalmopathy. Overall study results and limits: Most thyroid clonotypes expanded above 0.001 appeared in blood too.

Template material for amplifying TCR beta CDR3 regions consisted of RNA transcripts. RT-PCR in the first round (using the HTBI primer set) targeted the TCR CDR3. TCRdb used MiXCR to reprocess the multiplex PCR reads, holding one entry per CDR3 protein. The sample contains about 500,000 distinct CDR3 sequences, roughly 16% of which appear only once. V gave up 3 bases and J gave up 1 base, with 24 bases separating them. Germline CDR1 MDHEN, CDR2 SYDVKM. CDR3 length: 19 amino acids. Each ophthalmopathy patient scored at least 3 on the Clinical Activity Score and at least 4 on NOSPECS grade, with duration under 3 months. Patients showing uncontrolled infection, other autoimmune disease, pregnancy or lactation were ineligible. The diagnoses drew upon clinical symptoms, serum thyroxine and TRAb, thyroid ultrasound and orbital computed tomography. Ten or more counts support this clonotype. The target antigen is unknown.

This receptor was obtained from a woman under 40 with Graves' ophthalmopathy. This sequence joins TRBV28 and TRBJ2-5; maybe TRBD2 (6 bases). Source material: blood. CDR3 DNA sequence: TGTGCCAGCAGTTTTTCGGGGGTGGGAAGGGGTCGGACCCAAGAGACCCAGTACTTC. Its translation is CASSFSGVGRGRTQETQYF. The entire variable domain, with the rest obtained from reference TRBV28 and TRBJ2-5, is as follows: DVKVTQSSRYLVKRTGEKVFLECVQDMDHENMFWYRQDPGLGLRLIYFSYDVKMKEKGDIPEGYSVSREKKERFSLILESASTNQTSMYLCASSFSGVGRGRTQETQYFGPGTRLLVL.